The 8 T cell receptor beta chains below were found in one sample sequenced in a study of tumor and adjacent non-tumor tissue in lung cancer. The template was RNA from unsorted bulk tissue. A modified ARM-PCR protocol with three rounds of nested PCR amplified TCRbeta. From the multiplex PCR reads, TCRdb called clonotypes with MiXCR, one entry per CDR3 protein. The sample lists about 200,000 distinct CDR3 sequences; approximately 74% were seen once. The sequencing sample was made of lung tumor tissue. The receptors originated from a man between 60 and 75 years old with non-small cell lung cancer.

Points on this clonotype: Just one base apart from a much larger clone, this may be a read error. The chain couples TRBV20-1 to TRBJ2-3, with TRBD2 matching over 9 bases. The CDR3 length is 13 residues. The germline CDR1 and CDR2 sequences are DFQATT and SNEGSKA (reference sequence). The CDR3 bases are TGCGGCGTTGCGGGAGGGGGCACAGATACGCAGTATTTT. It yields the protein CGVAGGGTDTQYF.

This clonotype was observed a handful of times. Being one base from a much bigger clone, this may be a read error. CDR3 in amino acids: CSVAGYNERFF. DNA for the CDR3: TGCAGCGTAGCAGGGTACAATGAGCGGTTCTTC. V usage is TRBV29-1 and J usage is TRBJ2-1; tentative D call: TRBD1 (5 bases). The length of the CDR3 is 11 residues. Per the germline V gene, CDR1 is SQVTM and CDR2 is ANQGSEA.

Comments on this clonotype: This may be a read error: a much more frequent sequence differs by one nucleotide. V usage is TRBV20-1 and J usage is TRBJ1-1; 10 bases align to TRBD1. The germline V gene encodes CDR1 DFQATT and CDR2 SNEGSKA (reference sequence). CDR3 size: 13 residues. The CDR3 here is CWGQGHEVTEAFF. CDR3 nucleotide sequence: TGCTGGGGACAGGGGCATGAGGTCACTGAAGCTTTCTTT.

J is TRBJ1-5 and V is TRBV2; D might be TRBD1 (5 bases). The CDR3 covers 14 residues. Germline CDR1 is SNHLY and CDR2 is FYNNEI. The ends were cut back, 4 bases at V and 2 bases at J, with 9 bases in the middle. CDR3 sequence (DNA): TGTGCCAGCAGTGGGCAGGGTGGCAATCAGCCCCAGCATTTT. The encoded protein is CASSGQGGNQPQHF.

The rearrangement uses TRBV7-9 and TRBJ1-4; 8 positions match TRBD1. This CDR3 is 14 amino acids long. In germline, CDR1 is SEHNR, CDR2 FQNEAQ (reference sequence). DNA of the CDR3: TGTACCAACAGCTTAGGCAGGGGGCTTGAAAAACTGTTTTTT. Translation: CTNSLGRGLEKLFF.

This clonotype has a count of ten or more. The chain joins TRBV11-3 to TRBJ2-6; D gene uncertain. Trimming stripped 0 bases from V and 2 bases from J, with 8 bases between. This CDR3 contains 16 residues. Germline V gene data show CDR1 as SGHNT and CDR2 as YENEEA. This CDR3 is CASSLESSAGANVLTF. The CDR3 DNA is TGTGCCAGCAGCTTAGAATCCAGCGCTGGGGCCAACGTCCTGACTTTC.

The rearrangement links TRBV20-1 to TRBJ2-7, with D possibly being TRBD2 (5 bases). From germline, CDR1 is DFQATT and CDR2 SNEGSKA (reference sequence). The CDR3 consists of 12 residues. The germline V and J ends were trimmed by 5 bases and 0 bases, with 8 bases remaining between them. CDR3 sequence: CSARTYSYEQYF. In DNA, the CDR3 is TGCAGTGCTCGGACTTACTCCTACGAGCAGTACTTC.

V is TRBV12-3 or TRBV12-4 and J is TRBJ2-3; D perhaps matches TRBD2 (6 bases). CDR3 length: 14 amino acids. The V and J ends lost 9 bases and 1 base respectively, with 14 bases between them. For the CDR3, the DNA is TGTGCCAGTAATGTGAGGGAGGGCACAGATACGCAGTATTTT. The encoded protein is CASNVREGTDTQYF.